This T cell receptor (beta chain) was sequenced during a study of T cell responses to AZD1222 COVID-19 vaccine (dated by TCRdb to the early 2020s). Some background on the complete study: AZD1222 recipients given second doses at about 4 weeks or at about 12 weeks were pooled, since spike-specific TCR depth and breadth were not found to differ between the two schedules. TCR sequencing covered fewer than 250 trial participants: 207 given two doses of AZD1222 and about 26 given two doses of MenACWY control vaccine. Trial participants were enrolled by age into 18-55, 56-69 and 70-plus year subgroups, with roughly 150, 30 and 60 TCR-sequenced participants respectively. Results the study describes overall, beyond this receptor: The whole spike protein was spanned by vaccine-associated CD4 TCRs, and dominant responses were seen in regions 160-218 and 743-854. Because no samples from the day 14 peak response were available, repertoires could be characterized only after the peak T cell response. Participants were mostly white British and included more females than males, and it was suggested by the authors that clonal diversity may have been underestimated. In the small 56-69-year group, the increase in depth fell short of significance, most likely because of low power. Conclusions about previously exposed vaccinees are limited, since just five to seven AZD1222 recipients were seropositive for SARS-CoV-2 at baseline. Reportedly, close to half of the unique spike-specific TCRs recognized epitopes lying outside the regions that are mutated in the B.1.351 and B.1.1.7 variants. After two AZD1222 doses, spike-specific TCR breadth and depth were significantly higher than at day 0 and than in MenACWY recipients.

V is shortened by 4 bases, J by 5 bases, and the region joining them spans 14 bases. The CDR3, from cysteine to phenylalanine, totals 14 residues. The kept DNA is CDR3 alone, 42 bases in frame from the first base. Taken from the germline V gene (reference sequence), the CDR1 and CDR2 loops are LGHDT and YNNKEL. According to the study, the label for this sample's time point signals: baseline before first vaccination. Samples from vaccinated people were obtained from the UK trials COV001 and COV002, which included a single-blind randomized controlled phase 2/3 trial of AZD1222 (ChAdOx1 nCoV-19) in healthy adults. For TCRbeta chain sequencing, PBMC samples were collected from trial participants at day 0 and at day 28 after the second dose. With regard to this clone: No cognate antigen has been identified for it. No quality values exist for individual bases; no much larger clone is one base distant.

The CDR3 regions of human TCRbeta chains were subjected to immunosequencing. In the paper's pipeline: TCRs in the repertoires were matched against a reference library of SARS-CoV-2-specific TCRs that had been generated with the MIRA antigen-specificity platform. Breadth was defined as the fraction of unique TCRs that were SARS-CoV-2-associated, and depth was defined as the fraction of total T cells that were SARS-CoV-2-associated. Using the MIRA data, every spike-specific TCR was mapped to the spike region that the TCR reacted to and assigned to either a CD4 or a CD8 class. Log10-transformed breadth and depth values were compared by one-way ANOVA with Sidak's multiple comparisons tests. As stored in TCRdb, this immuneACCESS dataset retains in-frame rearrangements with V and J assigned. A fraction of the clones does not appear; measured against another copy, unresolved V genes explain less than half of the discrepancy, and the remainder lacks a known reason. The D gene and trimming were derived from the DNA, and the V and J assignments and clone size from that table. The sample table lists around 130,000 clones, around 90% of them with a count of one. Under 1.5% of the sample comes from the top ten.

This chain joins TRBV3-1 (or the pseudogene TRBV3-2) to TRBJ1-2, with the D gene uncertain. The material sequenced was peripheral blood, taken on day 0 of AZD1222 vaccination. The TCR sequence derives from an adult in good health. The DNA reads TGTGCCAGCAGCCCCCGTGGCGGTGGGTATGGCTACACCTTC. Translated, this gives CASSPRGGGYGYTF.